This paragraph covers one T cell receptor beta chain sequence. Its specificity is unknown. A much larger clone differs by one base, so this may be a read error. With 0 bases removed from V and 3 bases from J, the gap between germline ends came to 14 bases. The CDR3 is 16 amino acids. Germline lookup yields CDR1 MNHEY and CDR2 SVGAGI. The template used for profiling TCR beta VDJ and CDR3 was genomic DNA. TCRdb analysed the reads with MiXCR anew, one entry per CDR3 protein. The sample has about 190,000 distinct CDR3 sequences; about 53% are singletons. The data originate from a study of CD8+CD57+ T cells in acquired aplastic anemia. For the study at large: The mean DNA yield obtained from sorted CD4+ and CD8+ cells came to approximately 3 ug.

Study-wide results and caveats: CD8+ Simpson's diversity showed no significant patient-control difference.

Sequenced input: sorted CD4+, CD8+, or CD8+CD57+ T cells (not recorded which) from PBMCs. This clonotype originated in a human donor in good health, serving as a control. The rearrangement links TRBV6-5 to TRBJ1-1, with D tentatively TRBD1 (5 bases). The CDR3 sequence: CASSYSWGFGDTEAFF. In DNA form, the CDR3 reads TGTGCCAGCAGTTACTCGTGGGGGTTTGGGGACACTGAAGCTTTCTTT.